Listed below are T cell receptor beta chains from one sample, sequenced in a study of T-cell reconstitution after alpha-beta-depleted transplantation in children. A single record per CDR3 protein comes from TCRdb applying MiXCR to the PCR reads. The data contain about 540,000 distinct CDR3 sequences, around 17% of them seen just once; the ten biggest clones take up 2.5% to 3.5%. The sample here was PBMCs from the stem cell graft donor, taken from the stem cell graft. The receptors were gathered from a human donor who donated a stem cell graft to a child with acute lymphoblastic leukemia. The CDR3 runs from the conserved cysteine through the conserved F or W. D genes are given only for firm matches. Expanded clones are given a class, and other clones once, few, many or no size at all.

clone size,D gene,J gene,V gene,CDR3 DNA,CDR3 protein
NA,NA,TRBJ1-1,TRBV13,TGTGCCAGCAGCTTAGGCTCTTCAGGGGACTACTTGCCTGAAGCTTTCTTT,CASSLGSSGDYLPEAFF
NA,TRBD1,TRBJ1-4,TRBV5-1,TGCGCCTCATCCGTCCAGGGGGAGAAGGAAAAACTGTTTTTT,CASSVQGEKEKLFF
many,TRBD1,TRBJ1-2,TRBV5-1,TGCGCCAGCAGCCCCAAATCCGCCAGGGGGCTTACGGGTATATGGGGCTACACCTTC,CASSPKSARGLTGIWGYTF
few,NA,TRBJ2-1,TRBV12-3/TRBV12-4,TGTGCCAGCAGTTTAAAATCGAGCTCCTACAATGAGCAGTTCTTC,CASSLKSSSYNEQFF
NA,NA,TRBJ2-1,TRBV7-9,TGTGCCAGCAGGGGGACGGACAATGAGCAGTTCTTC,CASRGTDNEQFF
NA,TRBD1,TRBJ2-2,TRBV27,TGTGCCAGCAGTTTGCCCGGGACAGGGGGGGAGCTGTTTTTT,CASSLPGTGGELFF
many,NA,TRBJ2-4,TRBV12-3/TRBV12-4,TGTGCCAGCAGCCGGGACTCAAGAAACATTCAGTACTTC,CASSRDSRNIQYF
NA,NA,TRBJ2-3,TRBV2,TGTGCCAGCAGTTATGCGGGTCAACCCGGCACAGATACGCAGTATTTT,CASSYAGQPGTDTQYF
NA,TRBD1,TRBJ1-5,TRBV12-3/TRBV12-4,TGTGCCAGCAGCCAGACAGGGGGCTATCAGCCCCAGCATTTT,CASSQTGGYQPQHF
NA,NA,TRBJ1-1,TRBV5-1,TGCGCCAGCAGCCTAGTAGGGCGTGAAGCTTTCTTT,CASSLVGREAFF
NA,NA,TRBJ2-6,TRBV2,TGTGCCAGCAGTGAACACTCTGGGGCCAACGTCCTGACTTTC,CASSEHSGANVLTF
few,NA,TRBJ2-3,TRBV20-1,TGCAGTGCTAGATCGGATAGCACAGATACGCAGTATTTT,CSARSDSTDTQYF
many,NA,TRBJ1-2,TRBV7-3,TGTGCCAGCAGCTTAAGTGGCTCGGGGGGGAATGGCTACACCTTC,CASSLSGSGGNGYTF
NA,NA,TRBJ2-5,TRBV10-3,TGTGCCATCAGTGAACGGTTCGCGGGGTCAGATGAGACCCAGTACTTC,CAISERFAGSDETQYF
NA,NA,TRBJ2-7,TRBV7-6,TGTGCCAGCAGCTTAACGGCAGGATGGACCTCCTACGAGCAGTACTTC,CASSLTAGWTSYEQYF
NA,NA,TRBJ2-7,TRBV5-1,TGCGCCAGCAGCTTGGCGACCACCTCCTCCGAGCAGTACTTC,CASSLATTSSEQYF
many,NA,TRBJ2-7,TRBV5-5,TGTGCCAGCAGCCTCCGGACTGAATCCTACGAGCAGTACTTC,CASSLRTESYEQYF
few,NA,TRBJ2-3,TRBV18,TGTGCCAGCTCTCGTGCGCATTCGGATACGCAGTATTTT,CASSRAHSDTQYF
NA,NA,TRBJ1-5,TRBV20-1,TGCAGTGCTTCCCAGGGGAGCAATCAGCCCCAGCATTTT,CSASQGSNQPQHF
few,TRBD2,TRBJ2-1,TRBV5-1,TGCGCCAGCAGCTTGCCGACTAGCGGGATCTACAATGAGCAGTTCTTC,CASSLPTSGIYNEQFF
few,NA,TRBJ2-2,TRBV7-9,TGTGCCAGCAGCTTAGATCGGATGAACACCGGGGAGCTGTTTTTT,CASSLDRMNTGELFF
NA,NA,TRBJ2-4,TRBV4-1,TGCGCCAGCAGCCACAGGGGTCTTCTAGCCAAAAACATTCAGTACTTC,CASSHRGLLAKNIQYF
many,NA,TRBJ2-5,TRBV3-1,TGTGCCAGCAGGCAAGAGACCCAGTACTTC,CASRQETQYF
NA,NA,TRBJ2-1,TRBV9,TGTGCCAGCAGCGTAGGGCAGGCCAACTACAATGAGCAGTTCTTC,CASSVGQANYNEQFF
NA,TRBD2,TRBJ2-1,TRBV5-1,TGCGCCACCGGCGGAGCGGGAGGGCCCTATTCGTCCTACAATGAGCAGTTCTTC,CATGGAGGPYSSYNEQFF
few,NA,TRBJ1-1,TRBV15,TGTGCCACCACCCTCGAAAGGGAAATGGGGACTGAAGCTTTCTTT,CATTLEREMGTEAFF
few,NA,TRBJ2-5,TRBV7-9,TGTGCCAGCAGCTATTTCGACCAAGAGACCCAGTACTTC,CASSYFDQETQYF
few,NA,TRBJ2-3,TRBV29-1,TGCAGCGTTGTAAGGATCACAGATACGCAGTATTTT,CSVVRITDTQYF
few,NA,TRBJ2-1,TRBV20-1,TGCAGTGCCGGACAACCGGCGAATGAGCAGTTCTTC,CSAGQPANEQFF
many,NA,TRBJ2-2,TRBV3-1,TGTGCCAGCAGCCAAGTACTAATCACCGGGGAGCTGTTTTTT,CASSQVLITGELFF
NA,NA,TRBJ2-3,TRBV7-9,TGTGCCAGCAGCTCAAGTTTCTTGGAAAGTAGAGATACGCAGTATTTT,CASSSSFLESRDTQYF
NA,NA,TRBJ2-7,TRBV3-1,TGTGCCAGTGTCGGGAGTCCGGACGAGCAGTACTTC,CASVGSPDEQYF
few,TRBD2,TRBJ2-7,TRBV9,TGTGCCAGCAGCGTAGGCCCTAGCGGGAACTACGAGCAGTACTTC,CASSVGPSGNYEQYF
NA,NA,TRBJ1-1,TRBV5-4,TGTGCCAGCGCTACGGACGGGGACACTGAAGCTTTCTTT,CASATDGDTEAFF
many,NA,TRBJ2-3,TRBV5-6,TGTGCCAGCAGCCGAAGGTTCGACGCAGATACGCAGTATTTT,CASSRRFDADTQYF
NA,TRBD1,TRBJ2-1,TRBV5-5,TGTGCCAGCAGCAGTACCGGGACAGGCCGGGCCAGCTTC,CASSSTGTGRASF
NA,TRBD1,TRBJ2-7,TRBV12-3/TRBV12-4,TGTGCCAGCAGTACCGACTCCGGGACAGGGTGGTATGAGCAGTACTTC,CASSTDSGTGWYEQYF
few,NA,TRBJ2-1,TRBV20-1,TGCAGTGCTAGAGAGGGGGGCAGTTCTAATGAGCAGTTCTTC,CSAREGGSSNEQFF
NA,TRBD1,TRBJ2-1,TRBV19,TGTGCCAGTAGTATCCGGGACAGGGGGCGACGGAATGAGCAGTTCTTC,CASSIRDRGRRNEQFF
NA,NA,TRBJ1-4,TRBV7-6,TGTGCCAGCAGCGGGACGCTTAATGAAAAACTGTTTTTT,CASSGTLNEKLFF
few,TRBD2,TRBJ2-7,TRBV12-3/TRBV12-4,TGTGCCAGCAGTTCTAGCGGGCATAGCTACGAGCAGTACTTC,CASSSSGHSYEQYF
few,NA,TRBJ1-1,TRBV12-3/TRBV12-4,TGTGCCAGCAGTTCCCAGACCTCGATGAACACTGAAGCTTTCTTT,CASSSQTSMNTEAFF
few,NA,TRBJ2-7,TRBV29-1,TGCAGCGTTGATGGAAGGGGGGGCTTCGGCTCCTACGAGCAGTACTTC,CSVDGRGGFGSYEQYF
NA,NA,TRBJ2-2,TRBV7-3,TGTGCCAGCAGCTATTTATCTGGGGAGCTGTTTTTT,CASSYLSGELFF
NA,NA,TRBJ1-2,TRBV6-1,TGTGCCAGCAGGACCGCCCAGACTAACTATGGCTACACCTTC,CASRTAQTNYGYTF
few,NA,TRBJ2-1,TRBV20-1,TGCAGTGCTAGAGACGGGGCCCCATCCCGCAATGAGCAGTTCTTC,CSARDGAPSRNEQFF
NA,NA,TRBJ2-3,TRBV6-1,TGTGCGGTGTGGGGCACAGATACGCAGTATTTT,CAVWGTDTQYF
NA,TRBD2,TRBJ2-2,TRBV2,TGTGCCAGCAGTGAAGGAGGACTAGCGGGAGCCGGGGAGCTGTTTTTT,CASSEGGLAGAGELFF
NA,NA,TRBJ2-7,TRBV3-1,TGTGCCAGCAGCCAAGAACTTTGGGTGGCAGGGAACTCCTACGAGCAGTACTTC,CASSQELWVAGNSYEQYF
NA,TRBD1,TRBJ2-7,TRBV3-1,TGTGCCAGCAGCCAAGCCGGGACAGGGGTCTACGAGCAGTACTTC,CASSQAGTGVYEQYF
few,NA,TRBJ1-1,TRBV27,TGTGCCAGCACCGCAGCAGGGATCACTGAAGCTTTCTTT,CASTAAGITEAFF
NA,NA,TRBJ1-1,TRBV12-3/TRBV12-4,TGTGCCAGCAGCGCCTCCCTGACTTTCTTT,CASSASLTFF
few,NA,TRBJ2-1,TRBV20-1,TGCAGTGCTAGGTTGAGCGCGAGCTCCTACAATGAGCAGTTCTTC,CSARLSASSYNEQFF
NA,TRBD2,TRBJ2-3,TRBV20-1,TGCAGTGCTAGAGGGCGGGGCGGGGGTGCAGATACGCAGTATTTT,CSARGRGGGADTQYF
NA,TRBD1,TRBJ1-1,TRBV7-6,TGTGCCAGCAGCCCCCAGACAGGGTTTATGAACACTGAAGCTTTCTTT,CASSPQTGFMNTEAFF